The 19 T cell receptor beta chains listed next were all sequenced from one sample in a study of blood T cell repertoires in COVID-19. This table comes from immunoSEQ multiplex PCR, and its TCRdb copy is limited to in-frame clones, with some not included. This sample has about 110,000 clones, with 70% to 85% found just once. Sequencing was done on a sample of peripheral blood. The receptors here all came from a woman in her fifties or sixties with acute or convalescent COVID-19.

As DNA, the CDR3 is TGTGCCAGCAGCCAAGCCCGGACTAGCGGGAATTACGAGACCCAGTACTTC. It yields the protein CASSQARTSGNYETQYF. The chain employs TRBV4-2 and TRBJ2-5; the match to TRBD2 covers 12 bases. CDR1 and CDR2 (germline): LGHNA, YNFKEQ. Trimming removed 1 base from V and 5 bases from J; junction bases left unmatched: 8. The CDR3 spans 17 residues.

The chain carries TRBV18 and TRBJ1-1; D uncertain. This CDR3 is built from 13 residues. The germline V gene has CDR1 KGHSH and CDR2 LQKENI. Trimming pared 1 base from V and 1 base from J, leaving 4 bases between. The CDR3 spells CASSPQQNTEAFF. The CDR3 DNA sequence: TGTGCCAGCTCACCACAACAGAACACTGAAGCTTTCTTT.

The chain is built from TRBV5-1 and TRBJ2-7; 8 bases map to TRBD1. The germline V gene has CDR1 SGHRS and CDR2 YFSETQ. V shed 4 bases, J shed 9 bases, and the junction held 12 bases outside the gene matches. CDR3 length equals 14 residues. The CDR3 loop is CASSPLGQGGGQYF. The CDR3 region has the DNA TGCGCCAGCAGCCCTCTTGGACAGGGAGGAGGGCAGTACTTC.

The chain joins TRBV3-1 (or the pseudogene TRBV3-2) to TRBJ1-2; the D is unclear. The germline V gene has CDR1 LGHDT and CDR2 YNNKEL (reference sequence). The CDR3 is 16 residues long. The V end lost 0 bases, the J end lost 1 base, and 12 bases lay between the germline ends. For the CDR3, the DNA is TGTGCCAGCAGCCAAGAAGCGACGGGGAATAACTATGGCTACACCTTC. It specifies CASSQEATGNNYGYTF.

This chain links TRBV28 with TRBJ2-1; 8 nucleotides line up with TRBD2. The length of the CDR3 is 14 residues. V lost 10 bases, J lost 5 bases, and 10 bases stayed unmatched. Germline V gene data show CDR1 as MDHEN and CDR2 as SYDVKM. The CDR3 loop reads CATSDGRGDNEQFF. CDR3 sequence (DNA): TGTGCCACTTCCGACGGGAGGGGGGACAATGAGCAGTTCTTC.

This clone is a singleton in its sample. The chain joins TRBV5-1 to TRBJ2-3; D gene unclear. This CDR3 is 15 amino acids long. Between the trimmed V and J ends, which lost 4 bases and 4 bases, there was a span of 16 bases. The germline V gene encodes CDR1 SGHRS and CDR2 YFSETQ. The CDR3 nucleotides read TGCGCCAGCAGCCTAACCCCTGACTGGGCAGATACGCAGTATTTT. This translates into CASSLTPDWADTQYF.

This chain links TRBV20-1 with TRBJ1-1; TRBD1 is a possible D gene (6 bases). This CDR3 has 11 residues. Germline CDR1 reads DFQATT; CDR2 reads SNEGSKA (reference sequence). V dropped 3 bases and J dropped 10 bases, with 12 bases sitting between them. The CDR3 DNA sequence: TGCAGTGCTAGTCGACAACAGGGAGCTTTCTTT. This gives the protein CSASRQQGAFF.

The chain recombines TRBV12-3 or TRBV12-4 with TRBJ1-2, with TRBD1 matching 7 bases. This CDR3 contains 13 residues. V shed 5 bases, J shed 1 base, and the junction held 1 base outside the gene matches. Written as DNA, the CDR3 is TGTGCCAGCAGTCGACAGGGTAACTATGGCTACACCTTC. It specifies CASSRQGNYGYTF.

The chain is built from TRBV28 and TRBJ1-4; D perhaps matches TRBD1 (5 bases). The CDR3 covers 14 residues. Germline CDR1 and CDR2: MDHEN and SYDVKM. Between the trimmed V and J ends, which lost 2 bases and 4 bases, there was a span of 8 bases. CDR3 DNA sequence: TGTGCCAGCAGTTTAACCAGGGATAATGAAAAACTGTTTTTT. It translates to CASSLTRDNEKLFF. Looking up the rest from reference TRBV28 and TRBJ1-4 gives the full variable domain: DVKVTQSSRYLVKRTGEKVFLECVQDMDHENMFWYRQDPGLGLRLIYFSYDVKMKEKGDIPEGYSVSREKKERFSLILESASTNQTSMYLCASSLTRDNEKLFFGSGTQLSVL.

The chain joins TRBV5-1 to TRBJ1-1, with 11 bases fitting TRBD1. The CDR3 is 15 residues long. V gave up 4 bases and J gave up 5 bases; unmatched junction bases: 7. CDR1 and CDR2 from the germline V gene are SGHRS and YFSETQ. The CDR3 DNA follows: TGCGCCAGCAGCGCTGGGACAGGGGGAGAAACTGAAGCTTTCTTT. Its protein is CASSAGTGGETEAFF. Full variable domain (rest looked up from reference TRBV5-1 and TRBJ1-1): KAGVTQTPRYLIKTRGQQVTLSCSPISGHRSVSWYQQTPGQGLQFLFEYFSETQRNKGNFPGRFSGRQFSNSRSEMNVSTLELGDSALYLCASSAGTGGETEAFFGQGTRLTVV.

The gene calls are TRBV27 and TRBJ1-2; D not resolved. Germline values: CDR1 MNHEY, CDR2 SMNVEV (reference sequence). The CDR3 extends over 14 amino acids. V lost 4 bases and J lost 3, with 12 bases in between. The CDR3 reads CASSSTGEYYGYTF. The CDR3 DNA reads TGTGCCAGCAGTTCGACCGGGGAGTACTATGGCTACACCTTC.

This clone was recorded only once. This sequence joins TRBV11-2 and TRBJ1-6; the match to TRBD1 covers 7 bases. The junction had 9 bases not matched to a gene; V was cut back by 7 bases and J by 6 bases. Germline values: CDR1 SGHAT, CDR2 FQNNGV. There are 15 residues in the CDR3. CDR3 sequence: CASNSDRAGNSPLHF. CDR3 coding DNA: TGTGCCAGCAACTCCGACAGGGCGGGTAATTCACCCCTCCACTTT.

The chain combines TRBV6-4 with TRBJ2-1, with D possibly TRBD2 on 5 matching bases. Germline lookup yields CDR1 MRHNA and CDR2 SNTAGT. The CDR3 consists of 14 residues. Trimming pared 2 bases from V and 8 bases from J, leaving 13 bases between. CDR3 bases: TGTGCCAGCAGTGACGGTATAGGAGGAGATGAGCAGTTCTTC. It yields the protein CASSDGIGGDEQFF.

This sequence joins TRBV7-9 and TRBJ2-5; 7 bases fit TRBD1. The CDR3 is made up of 14 amino acids. Trimming took 5 bases from V and 5 from J; bases not matched to a gene: 8. The germline V gene has CDR1 SEHNR and CDR2 FQNEAQ (reference sequence). The DNA of the CDR3 is TGTGCCAGCAGCATATGGGACAGACCCGAGACCCAGTACTTC. This sequence encodes CASSIWDRPETQYF.

This clone was counted a single time. The rearrangement joins TRBV7-3 to TRBJ1-5, with 7 nucleotides matching TRBD1. In germline, CDR1 is SGHTA, CDR2 FQGTGA. CDR3 length: 19 residues. The J segment lost 0 bases and the V segment lost 2 bases, leaving 13 bases of the junction unmatched. The CDR3 region is CASSLVAGGFLYSNQPQHF. The CDR3 nucleotides are TGTGCCAGCAGCTTAGTGGCAGGGGGTTTTCTATATAGCAATCAGCCCCAGCATTTT.

The J gene is TRBJ2-1, the V gene TRBV5-1; 8 bases are shared with TRBD2. Germline V CDR1 and CDR2: SGHRS, YFSETQ. The V gene end was trimmed by 6 bases and the J gene end by 9 bases; junction bases not matched to a gene: 14. The CDR3 has 15 amino acids. CDR3 coding DNA: TGCGCCAGCACCCCCCGAGAAGCGGGAGAAGGTGAGCAGTTCTTC. Protein: CASTPREAGEGEQFF.

The V gene is TRBV2, the J gene TRBJ2-5, with D possibly matching TRBD1 (5 bases). The germline V gene has CDR1 SNHLY and CDR2 FYNNEI. The CDR3 covers 14 residues. Trimming stripped 6 bases from V and 1 base from J, with 12 bases between. The CDR3 is CASSPDNAQETQYF. The CDR3 DNA sequence: TGTGCCAGCAGCCCGGACAACGCCCAAGAGACCCAGTACTTC.

The rearrangement links TRBV6-1 to TRBJ2-2; TRBD1 aligns across 8 bases. The CDR3 sequence is 15 residues long. The V gene's germline CDR1 is MNHNS and CDR2 SASEGT. V trimming: 5 bases; J trimming: 5 bases; junction bases outside the gene matches: 7. CDR3 protein: CASSRQTGGTGELFF. CDR3 bases: TGTGCCAGCAGTCGCCAAACAGGGGGAACCGGGGAGCTGTTTTTT.

J is TRBJ2-2 and V is TRBV5-4, with D hard to call. Germline loops: CDR1 SGHNT, CDR2 YYREEE (reference sequence). V lost 5 bases, J lost 0 bases, and 11 bases lay in between. The CDR3 sequence is 15 residues long. CDR3 residues: CASRGQFANTGELFF. The CDR3 DNA reads as TGTGCCAGCAGGGGCCAGTTCGCGAACACCGGGGAGCTGTTTTTT.